The 19 T cell receptor beta chains given below trace back to one sample, sequenced in a study of PD-1 blockade in classical Hodgkin lymphoma. The patients all showed relapse after autologous stem cell transplantation, while their brentuximab vedotin exposure varied. Clones were sequenced by immunoSEQ multiplex PCR, and TCRdb holds only the in-frame ones, with some missing. The sample lists around 28,000 clones; around four fifths were seen once. The starting material was peripheral blood mononuclear cells (PBMCs), obtained before the second cycle of nivolumab. The receptors shown here come from a human donor with classical Hodgkin lymphoma.

This clone was detected a few times. The V gene is TRBV9, the J gene TRBJ2-1; TRBD1 might be the D (5 bases). The CDR3 consists of 15 residues. V was cut by 0 bases and J by 6 bases, with 13 bases left in between. CDR1 SGDLS and CDR2 YYNGEE come from the germline V gene. CDR3 sequence: CASSVAQGSSNEQFF. The CDR3 nucleotides are TGTGCCAGCAGCGTAGCTCAGGGCAGCAGCAATGAGCAGTTCTTC.

The V call is TRBV5-4, the J call TRBJ1-1; 7 bases align to TRBD1. V lost 4 bases, J lost 4 bases, and 4 bases stayed unmatched. From germline, CDR1 is SGHNT and CDR2 YYREEE (reference sequence). The CDR3 covers 13 residues. This CDR3 is CASSPGGGTEAFF. The CDR3 nucleotides read TGTGCCAGCAGCCCAGGGGGGGGCACTGAAGCTTTCTTT.

In its sample, this clone was seen a few times. The chain joins TRBV5-1 to TRBJ2-1, with 11 bases lining up with TRBD2. The CDR3 covers 15 residues. Germline CDR1 is SGHRS and CDR2 is YFSETQ. V lost 4 bases and J lost 3; bases outside the gene matches: 3. The DNA for the CDR3 is TGCGCCAGCAGCCTGACTAGCGGGGTCTACAATGAGCAGTTCTTC. Its protein product is CASSLTSGVYNEQFF.

This chain links TRBV9 with TRBJ1-1, with D hard to call. In germline, CDR1 is SGDLS, CDR2 YYNGEE. The CDR3 loop spans 15 amino acids. Trimming removed 0 bases from V and 5 bases from J, with 14 bases in between. DNA of the CDR3: TGTGCCAGCAGCGTAGACGGGGTAATAGGAACTGAAGCTTTCTTT. Protein sequence: CASSVDGVIGTEAFF.

This clone was observed a single time. The chain links TRBV19 to TRBJ2-1, with 9 bases that match TRBD2. The germline V gene encodes CDR1 LNHDA and CDR2 SQIVND (reference sequence). The CDR3 runs 15 residues. V dropped 5 bases and J dropped 7; count of bases not matched to a gene: 9. The CDR3 loop is CASSPGTSHTNEQFF. CDR3 DNA: TGTGCCAGTAGTCCCGGGACTAGCCACACAAATGAGCAGTTCTTC.

The V call is TRBV11-3, the J call TRBJ2-5; D is perhaps TRBD1 or TRBD2 (6 bases each). Trimming left V 3 bases short and J 5 bases short, with 16 bases between. The germline CDR1 and CDR2 sequences are SGHNT and YENEEA. The CDR3 runs 15 residues. CDR3 loop: CASSFSGAGTETQYF. The DNA for the CDR3 is TGTGCCAGCAGCTTCTCGGGGGCCGGTACGGAGACCCAGTACTTC.

The chain is built from TRBV19 and TRBJ2-5; D possibly corresponds to TRBD2 (6 bases). Looked up from germline, CDR1 is LNHDA and CDR2 is SQIVND (reference sequence). CDR3 size: 13 residues. V lost 7 bases, J lost 0 bases, and 9 bases lay in between. CDR3 in amino acids: CASTGGYQETQYF. The CDR3 DNA follows: TGTGCCAGTACTGGGGGGTACCAAGAGACCCAGTACTTC.

The chain combines TRBV10-3 with TRBJ2-3; 8 nucleotides line up with TRBD1. Germline CDR1 is ENHRY and CDR2 is SYGVKD. The CDR3 has 15 amino acids. J gave up 0 bases and V 6 bases, and 5 bases lay outside the gene matches. The CDR3 nucleotides read TGTGCCATCAGGTTAGGACAGGGAAGCACAGATACGCAGTATTTT. It codes for CAIRLGQGSTDTQYF.

The rearrangement joins TRBV6-5 to TRBJ2-7, with D possibly matching TRBD2 (5 bases). V was clipped by 8 bases and J by 5 bases, with 13 bases between them. This CDR3 contains 12 residues. The germline gives CDR1 MNHEY, CDR2 SVGAGI. CDR3 loop: CASGRGNHEQYF. The CDR3 DNA reads TGTGCCAGCGGACGAGGGAACCACGAGCAGTACTTC.

The V gene is TRBV28, the J gene TRBJ2-7; D might be TRBD1 or TRBD2, each matching 5 bases. The CDR3 totals 13 residues. Per germline, CDR1 MDHEN and CDR2 SYDVKM. The V end was cut by 3 bases, the J end by 2 bases, with 8 bases between. The CDR3 sequence: CASSLGRTYEQYF. The DNA of the CDR3 is TGTGCCAGCAGTTTGGGACGGACCTACGAGCAGTACTTC. The variable domain in full, with the rest retrieved from reference TRBV28 and TRBJ2-7, is DVKVTQSSRYLVKRTGEKVFLECVQDMDHENMFWYRQDPGLGLRLIYFSYDVKMKEKGDIPEGYSVSREKKERFSLILESASTNQTSMYLCASSLGRTYEQYFGPGTRLTVT.

This chain uses TRBV19 with TRBJ1-5; D ambiguous. Germline values: CDR1 LNHDA, CDR2 SQIVND (reference sequence). The V gene lost 3 bases and the J gene lost 0 bases, with 9 bases spanning the gap. The length of the CDR3 is 15 residues. The CDR3 loop is CASSISLFSNQPQHF. Here the CDR3 DNA reads TGTGCCAGTAGTATTTCCCTGTTTAGCAATCAGCCCCAGCATTTT.

CDR3 loop: CASGLVRGGGDEQFF. The CDR3 DNA sequence: TGTGCTAGTGGTTTGGTACGTGGGGGGGGCGATGAGCAGTTCTTC. J is TRBJ2-1 and V is TRBV12-5, with D tentatively TRBD2 (7 bases). V gave up 0 bases and J gave up 8 bases, with 14 bases separating them. CDR1 and CDR2 (germline): LGHNT, FRNRAP. CDR3 length equals 15 residues.

This clone occurred a few times. The V call is TRBV9, the J call TRBJ2-1; D gene uncertain. Trimming left V 0 bases short and J 2 bases short, with 9 bases between. The germline gives CDR1 SGDLS, CDR2 YYNGEE. The CDR3 loop spans 15 amino acids. The CDR3 DNA sequence: TGTGCCAGCAGCGTAGGGGCCACTACCTACAATGAGCAGTTCTTC. Protein: CASSVGATTYNEQFF.

This clone was observed a few times. The gene calls are TRBV29-1 and TRBJ1-1; 7 positions match TRBD1. CDR1 is SQVTM and CDR2 is ANQGSEA in the germline V gene. The CDR3 runs 13 residues. The V gene end was trimmed by 4 bases and the J gene end by 1 base; junction bases not matched to a gene: 3. The CDR3 DNA sequence: TGCAGCGTTGCCCGGACAGGGAACACTGAAGCTTTCTTT. Translation gives CSVARTGNTEAFF.

This clone appeared once. The CDR3 nucleotides are TGTGCCAGCAGTTTATATGGGGGGGCCAACGTCCTGACTTTC. This sequence encodes CASSLYGGANVLTF. The chain couples TRBV27 to TRBJ2-6; D not certain. This CDR3 spans 14 amino acids. V lost 1 base and J 4 bases, leaving 5 bases between the germline ends. Germline CDR1 is MNHEY and CDR2 is SMNVEV (reference sequence).

The chain employs TRBV5-8 and TRBJ2-1; tentative D call: TRBD1 (6 bases). CDR3 length: 14 amino acids. V was trimmed by 5 bases and J by 3 bases, leaving 12 bases between them. Germline V lookup: CDR1 SGHTS, CDR2 YDEGEE. The CDR3 DNA reads as TGTGCCAGCAGAAAATTACAGGGCTACAATGAGCAGTTCTTC. This gives the protein CASRKLQGYNEQFF.

The chain combines TRBV27 with TRBJ1-2; the D gene is possibly TRBD1 (6 bases). Trimming stripped 7 bases from V and 4 bases from J, with 13 bases between. This CDR3 spans 13 amino acids. CDR1 MNHEY and CDR2 SMNVEV come from the germline V gene (reference sequence). The CDR3 nucleotides are TGTGCCAGCACGGACAGAGAGGGCTATGGCTACACCTTC. Amino acid sequence: CASTDREGYGYTF.

The chain joins TRBV19 to TRBJ1-1, with TRBD1 as a possible D gene (5 bases). Germline V gene data show CDR1 as LNHDA and CDR2 as SQIVND (reference sequence). Trimming shortened V by 7 bases and J by 2 bases, and 11 bases separated the two germline ends. This CDR3 is 13 amino acids long. Here the CDR3 reads CASIAGVNTEAFF. For the CDR3, the DNA is TGTGCCAGTATAGCGGGGGTTAACACTGAAGCTTTCTTT.

J is TRBJ2-3 and V is TRBV28; D not resolved. The length of the CDR3 is 11 residues. Trimming took off 8 bases at V and 3 bases at J, with 6 bases between the two ends. Germline CDR1 is MDHEN and CDR2 is SYDVKM. The CDR3: CASGKTDTQYF. CDR3 DNA sequence: TGTGCCAGCGGTAAGACAGATACGCAGTATTTT.